The present T cell receptor (beta chain) was sequenced within a study of Tregs in tolerant kidney transplant recipients. This table comes from immunoSEQ multiplex PCR, and its TCRdb copy is limited to in-frame clones, with some not included. Altogether tens of thousands of clones are present, approximately 94% being singletons, with the ten largest covering more than 1.5%. General observations from the study: Tolerant patients' donor-specific Tregs expanded beyond overall Tregs, suggesting antigen-driven growth. The most relevant donor-specific Treg TCRbeta repertoire apparently came from expansion with activated donor B cells. Biological reproducibility was not directly addressed, but technical replication error appeared minimal.

This clone has only a few counts. Antigen specificity is unknown. The nonmyeloablative bone marrow transplants came from related graft donors, with transient mixed chimerism. Unstimulated Tregs (CD4+CD25+CD127-) and CD4+CD25- non-Tregs were sorted from PBMCs. The clonotype comes from a human patient who received a combined kidney and bone marrow transplant. Some T cells could come from the graft donor. The source was CD4+ T cells from blood (PBMCs), collected 12 months after the transplant.

For the CDR3, the DNA is TGTGCCAGCAGCCGACTAGCGGGCCCTCCGGAGAAGCAGTTCTTC. Amino acid sequence: CASSRLAGPPEKQFF. V is TRBV6-6 and J is TRBJ2-1, with 10 bases matching TRBD2. CDR1 is MNHNY and CDR2 is SVGAGI in the germline V gene (reference sequence). The CDR3 is 15 amino acids. The V and J ends lost 6 bases and 11 bases, in that order; junction bases with no gene match: 13.